Listed below are T cell receptor beta chains from one sample, sequenced in a study of follicular helper T cells after annual influenza vaccination. The method was immunoSEQ multiplex PCR; TCRdb's version includes in-frame clones alone and lacks a portion of them. The sample contains roughly 4,900 clones, 75% to 85% of which appear only once. The sequences come from CXCR5+ CD38- circulating T follicular helper cells from blood, collected 7 days after influenza vaccination. The source is an adult who received the influenza vaccine. Both conserved end residues are part of each CDR3. D genes are given only for firm matches. The listing skips clone size in some rows; elsewhere it reads once, few, many or a size class.

j_call: TRBJ2-2; v_call: TRBV11-3; d_call: .; clone_size: once; cdr3_aa: CASSSQTRAGELFF; cdr3_nt: TGTGCCAGCAGCTCTCAGACCCGGGCCGGGGAGCTGTTTTTT
j_call: TRBJ1-2; v_call: TRBV4-3; d_call: TRBD1; clone_size: .; cdr3_aa: CASSQVQGGAFYGYTF; cdr3_nt: TGCGCCAGCAGCCAGGTGCAGGGGGGAGCATTCTATGGCTACACCTTC
j_call: TRBJ1-1; v_call: TRBV6-5; d_call: TRBD1; clone_size: .; cdr3_aa: CASTRTGDGLEAFF; cdr3_nt: TGTGCCAGCACTAGGACAGGGGACGGTCTCGAAGCTTTCTTT
j_call: TRBJ2-5; v_call: TRBV27; d_call: .; clone_size: once; cdr3_aa: CASREDTEETQYF; cdr3_nt: TGTGCCAGCAGGGAGGACACCGAAGAGACCCAGTACTTC
j_call: TRBJ1-1; v_call: TRBV25-1; d_call: .; clone_size: .; cdr3_aa: CASARGGGVGNTEAFF; cdr3_nt: TGTGCCAGCGCCAGGGGAGGGGGAGTGGGGAACACTGAAGCTTTCTTT
j_call: TRBJ2-7; v_call: TRBV5-6; d_call: TRBD1; clone_size: few; cdr3_aa: CASRVGGTGTEQYF; cdr3_nt: TGTGCCAGCAGGGTCGGAGGGACAGGGACCGAGCAGTACTTC
j_call: TRBJ1-6; v_call: TRBV11-1; d_call: .; clone_size: .; cdr3_aa: CASSLDRQSPLHF; cdr3_nt: TGTGCCAGCAGCTTAGACCGCCAATCACCCCTCCACTTT
j_call: TRBJ2-4; v_call: TRBV27; d_call: .; clone_size: few; cdr3_aa: CASSSYSKGGAKNIQYF; cdr3_nt: TGTGCCAGCAGTTCGTACTCCAAGGGGGGGGCCAAAAACATTCAGTACTTC
j_call: TRBJ2-7; v_call: TRBV7-9; d_call: .; clone_size: .; cdr3_aa: CASRSRDNSYEQYF; cdr3_nt: TGTGCCAGCCGGAGCCGGGACAACTCCTACGAGCAGTACTTC
j_call: TRBJ2-3; v_call: TRBV13; d_call: .; clone_size: .; cdr3_aa: CASSLGRPPDTQYF; cdr3_nt: TGTGCCAGCAGCTTAGGACGTCCCCCAGATACGCAGTATTTT
j_call: TRBJ1-4; v_call: TRBV1; d_call: .; clone_size: .; cdr3_aa: CTSSQVHRGGEKLFF; cdr3_nt: TGCACCAGCAGCCAAGTTCACAGGGGGGGTGAAAAACTGTTTTTT
j_call: TRBJ2-2; v_call: TRBV5-5; d_call: TRBD1; clone_size: .; cdr3_aa: CASSSYVTGTVTGELFF; cdr3_nt: TGTGCCAGCAGCTCCTACGTGACAGGGACGGTCACCGGGGAGCTGTTTTTT
j_call: TRBJ1-3; v_call: TRBV7-2; d_call: .; clone_size: .; cdr3_aa: CASATHWGSGNTIYF; cdr3_nt: TGTGCCAGCGCCACACATTGGGGCTCTGGAAACACCATATATTTT
j_call: TRBJ2-7; v_call: TRBV19; d_call: .; clone_size: .; cdr3_aa: CASSIGAGIPYEQYF; cdr3_nt: TGTGCCAGTAGTATAGGCGCGGGGATCCCCTACGAGCAGTACTTC
j_call: TRBJ1-2; v_call: TRBV29-1; d_call: .; clone_size: few; cdr3_aa: CSVETSGYTF; cdr3_nt: TGCAGCGTTGAAACCAGCGGCTACACCTTC
j_call: TRBJ2-7; v_call: TRBV11-2; d_call: .; clone_size: few; cdr3_aa: CASSLGAKGYEQYF; cdr3_nt: TGTGCCAGCAGCTTAGGAGCGAAGGGCTACGAGCAGTACTTC
j_call: TRBJ2-7; v_call: TRBV6-5; d_call: .; clone_size: .; cdr3_aa: CASHPEDTYEQYF; cdr3_nt: TGTGCCAGTCACCCGGAGGACACCTACGAGCAGTACTTC
j_call: TRBJ2-1; v_call: TRBV11-2; d_call: TRBD2; clone_size: .; cdr3_aa: CASSLDLVAGGPRFNEQFF; cdr3_nt: TGTGCCAGCAGCTTAGATCTGGTAGCGGGGGGGCCTAGGTTCAATGAGCAGTTCTTC
j_call: TRBJ2-3; v_call: TRBV4-2; d_call: .; clone_size: .; cdr3_aa: CASSRERNTDTQYF; cdr3_nt: TGTGCCAGCAGCCGCGAGCGGAACACAGATACGCAGTATTTT
j_call: TRBJ2-7; v_call: TRBV7-2; d_call: TRBD2; clone_size: few; cdr3_aa: CASSWNSGALEQYF; cdr3_nt: TGTGCCAGCAGCTGGAATAGCGGGGCTCTTGAGCAGTACTTC
j_call: TRBJ2-3; v_call: TRBV6-5; d_call: .; clone_size: .; cdr3_aa: CASQNTDTQYF; cdr3_nt: TGTGCCAGCCAAAACACCGATACGCAGTATTTT
j_call: TRBJ2-3; v_call: TRBV7-3; d_call: .; clone_size: .; cdr3_aa: CASSALLRTDTQYF; cdr3_nt: TGTGCCAGCAGCGCCCTCCTCCGCACAGATACGCAGTATTTT
j_call: TRBJ1-2; v_call: TRBV20-1; d_call: .; clone_size: .; cdr3_aa: CSASPGYGYTF; cdr3_nt: TGCAGTGCTAGTCCTGGGTATGGCTACACCTTC
j_call: TRBJ1-2; v_call: TRBV10-3; d_call: .; clone_size: .; cdr3_aa: CAISEGSRRGYTF; cdr3_nt: TGTGCCATCAGTGAAGGGTCCAGGCGCGGCTACACCTTC
j_call: TRBJ1-6; v_call: TRBV25-1; d_call: TRBD1; clone_size: .; cdr3_aa: CASSDQGGAYNSPLHF; cdr3_nt: TGTGCCAGCAGTGATCAGGGGGGAGCCTATAATTCACCCCTCCACTTT
j_call: TRBJ1-2; v_call: TRBV25-1; d_call: .; clone_size: .; cdr3_aa: CASSDFNGYTF; cdr3_nt: TGTGCCAGCAGTGATTTTAATGGCTACACCTTC
j_call: TRBJ2-3; v_call: TRBV10-2; d_call: .; clone_size: few; cdr3_aa: CASRKGLTDTQYF; cdr3_nt: TGCGCCAGCAGGAAGGGGTTGACAGATACGCAGTATTTT
j_call: TRBJ2-3; v_call: TRBV11-3; d_call: .; clone_size: .; cdr3_aa: CASSLGSTDTQYF; cdr3_nt: TGTGCCAGCAGCTTGGGTTCCACAGATACGCAGTATTTT